This record covers a single T cell receptor (beta chain). Its antigen is currently unknown. This sample was taken from a study of spatial heterogeneity in lung cancer. Study-level information: Within raw reads, each unique TCR and UMI combination appeared on average more than ten times. Whole-study findings and limits: Counts that tracked tumor mutation counts were those of expanded intratumoral alpha and beta TCRs.

Time point defined: sample taken at primary tumor resection. Unsorted whole RNA samples from tumor, nontumor lung or frozen PBMC were sequenced. Every TCR cDNA molecule bore its own unique molecular identifier. TCRdb used MiXCR to reprocess the 5' RACE reads, holding one entry per CDR3 protein. The repertoire holds 100,000 to 110,000 distinct CDR3 sequences, with 4.4% as singletons. V was trimmed by 2 bases and J by 2 bases, leaving 9 bases between them. The CDR3 is 14 residues long. The TCR was taken from a male donor with early-stage non-small cell lung cancer. The V call is TRBV12-3 or TRBV12-4, the J call TRBJ1-1; D ambiguous. The specimen comprised lung tumor tissue, sampled at surgery. The CDR3 nucleotides read TGTGCCAGCAGTTTACAGGCGGGAAACACTGAAGCTTTCTTT. It specifies CASSLQAGNTEAFF.